Each of the 6 T cell receptor beta chains below was sequenced from the same sample in a study of cytomegalovirus exposure and HLA in healthy donors. The PCR had 60 Vbeta and 13 Jbeta primers. Some clones are missing from TCRdb's copy, which holds only in-frame ones; the method was immunoSEQ multiplex PCR. In the table there are approximately 170,000 clones, approximately 80% of which are singletons. Sequenced sample: PBMCs. These TCRs come from a woman between 45 and 60 years old in good health and CMV-seropositive.

This sequence joins TRBV25-1 and TRBJ2-2; perhaps TRBD2 as D (7 bases). Germline V gene lookup returns CDR1 MGHDK and CDR2 SYGVNS. This CDR3 has 16 residues. The germline V and J ends were trimmed by 3 bases and 2 bases, with 13 bases remaining between them. The CDR3 sequence: CASSDTGGSNTGELFF. For the CDR3, the DNA is TGTGCCAGCAGTGATACGGGGGGCTCAAACACCGGGGAGCTGTTTTTT.

The CDR3 region is CASSRTSGSPNEQYF. The CDR3 DNA sequence: TGTGCCAGCAGCCGGACTAGCGGGAGTCCCAACGAGCAGTACTTC. The chain links TRBV5-4 to TRBJ2-7, with 13 positions matching TRBD2. The V gene's germline CDR1 is SGHNT and CDR2 YYREEE (reference sequence). The CDR3 is made up of 15 amino acids. With 4 bases clipped from V and 5 bases from J, the junction kept 6 bases outside the gene matches.

This chain connects TRBV4-1 to TRBJ1-1; tentatively, D is TRBD1 (6 bases). Per the germline V gene, CDR1 is MGHRA and CDR2 is YSYEKL. V was shortened by 1 base and J by 1 base, with 10 bases between the two germline ends. CDR3 length: 15 residues. In DNA, the CDR3 is TGCGCCAGCAGCCAAGCAGGACAGAGGAACACTGAAGCTTTCTTT. Residues: CASSQAGQRNTEAFF.

The chain uses TRBV5-6 and TRBJ2-2; a possible D gene is TRBD2 (5 bases). CDR1 and CDR2 from the germline V gene are SGHDT and YYEEEE. CDR3 length: 14 residues. Trimming took off 3 bases at V and 1 base at J, with 7 bases between the two ends. The DNA of the CDR3 is TGTGCCAGCAGCTCGGACTGGAACACCGGGGAGCTGTTTTTT. Its translation is CASSSDWNTGELFF.

This chain joins TRBV10-3 and TRBJ2-1, with a weak D call TRBD1 (6 bases). CDR1 and CDR2 from the germline V gene are ENHRY and SYGVKD. The CDR3 loop spans 15 amino acids. Trimming cost V 0 bases and J 5 bases, with 11 bases left between them. The CDR3 sequence is CAISESRTDNNEQFF. The CDR3 DNA reads TGTGCCATCAGTGAGTCCCGGACAGATAACAATGAGCAGTTCTTC.

The CDR3 DNA reads TGTGCCAGTAGTATGGGACAGCAGGGGTATTTTTCACCCCTCCACTTT. As protein: CASSMGQQGYFSPLHF. The J gene is TRBJ1-6, the V gene TRBV19; the match to TRBD1 covers 7 bases. Per germline, CDR1 LNHDA and CDR2 SQIVND (reference sequence). The J segment lost 9 bases and the V segment lost 3 bases, leaving 11 bases of the junction unmatched. The CDR3 runs to 16 residues.